These T cell receptor beta chains were read from a single sample in a study of T cells expressing NK-cell markers. Following a re-call of the 5' RACE reads, TCRdb has one entry per CDR3 protein and lacks DNA. The sample has roughly 390,000 distinct CDR3 sequences. What was sequenced was blood T cells: a sorted CD56 or NKG2C T cell subset, CD4+ or CD8+ T cells, or bulk PBMC T cells (not recorded which). The receptor set was obtained from a woman aged 50 to 65 in good health. CDR3s include the opening cysteine and the closing phenylalanine or tryptophan. The order of the fields is J gene, V gene, CDR3 protein.

>TRBJ2-7|TRBV5-1
CASSLGAPQGSYEQYF
>TRBJ2-1|TRBV5-1
CASSPARAGGPLQQFF
>TRBJ2-5|TRBV7-7
CASSTSSGRGQETQYF
>TRBJ1-2|TRBV5-1
CASSADSYYGYTF
>TRBJ1-1|TRBV4-1
CASSQVVPGTEAFF
>TRBJ2-7|TRBV2
CASRDPASSSYEQYF
>TRBJ2-3|TRBV6-5
CASSSDRLSSTDTQYF
>TRBJ2-7|TRBV29-1
CSVEAGTGGYEQYF
>TRBJ2-2|TRBV7-8
CASSLEGSEELFF
>TRBJ2-2|TRBV10-3
CAISREPTGELFF
>TRBJ2-4|TRBV12-3/TRBV12-4
CASTDGTELAKNIQYF
>TRBJ2-1|TRBV5-1
CASSHASGRAYNEQFF
>TRBJ2-3|TRBV12-3/TRBV12-4
CASGTTIAGLDTQYF
>TRBJ1-2|TRBV7-9
CASSVIQGVYGYTF
>TRBJ2-1|TRBV5-1
CASSGGLAGPRSDEQFF
>TRBJ1-2|TRBV29-1
CSVTRGANYGYTF
>TRBJ2-7|TRBV5-1
CASRPEPGQIYEQYF